The next 18 T cell receptor beta chains were all read from a single sample in a study of T-cell reconstitution after alpha-beta-depleted transplantation in children. Molecular barcoding with unique molecular identifiers was used for the TCRbeta library. TCRdb reprocessed the PCR reads with MiXCR, giving one entry per CDR3 protein. The data show some 78,000 distinct CDR3 sequences, with around an eighth seen just once and 25% to 30% held by the top ten. Sample: PBMCs, mostly from graft donor cells, taken 180 days after TCRalphabeta/CD19-depleted stem cell transplant. The source of these receptors is a male patient aged 2-15 years who had a stem cell transplant for acute lymphoblastic leukemia, so the T cells may come from the graft donor.

Ten or more counts support this clonotype. The chain employs TRBV5-5 and TRBJ1-2; D unresolved. The V end was cut by 1 base, the J end by 8 bases, with 9 bases between. This CDR3 contains 12 residues. CDR1 is SGHKS, CDR2 YYEKEE, per germline (reference sequence). CDR3 protein: CASSLTGRGYTF. CDR3 in DNA: TGTGCCAGCAGCTTGACCGGGAGAGGCTACACCTTC.

This clonotype was seen a few times. The chain has TRBV4-1 and TRBJ1-1; possible D gene TRBD1, 6 bases. Germline assignment: CDR1 MGHRA and CDR2 YSYEKL. This CDR3 region has 14 residues. V shed 3 bases and J shed 1 base, with 9 bases lying between them. CDR3 in DNA: TGCGCCAGCAGCCAGGGGGGGCCGAACACTGAAGCTTTCTTT. Protein: CASSQGGPNTEAFF.

This clonotype has a handful of counts. CDR3 region: CASSPLRSSEQYF. The CDR3 DNA is TGTGCCAGCTCACCTTTGAGGAGCTCCGAGCAGTACTTC. The chain has TRBV18 and TRBJ2-7; D remains ambiguous. Trimming removed 3 bases from V and 6 bases from J, with 12 bases in between. The CDR3 has 13 amino acids. The germline gives CDR1 KGHSH, CDR2 LQKENI. The variable domain in full, completed from reference TRBV18 and TRBJ2-7, reads NAGVMQNPRHLVRRRGQEARLRCSPMKGHSHVYWYRQLPEEGLKFMVYLQKENIIDESGMPKERFSAEFPKEGPSILRIQQVVRGDSAAYFCASSPLRSSEQYFGPGTRLTVT.

This clonotype has just a few counts. The V and J genes are TRBV28 and TRBJ1-1; weak D call: TRBD1 (6 bases). This CDR3 has 13 residues. Trimming shortened V by 5 bases and J by 2 bases, and 9 bases separated the two germline ends. Germline loops: CDR1 MDHEN, CDR2 SYDVKM. CDR3 nucleotides: TGTGCCAGCAGTAGACAGGTTAACACTGAAGCTTTCTTT. The encoded protein is CASSRQVNTEAFF.

Concerning this clonotype: Since a much larger clone is just one base distant, this may be a read error. The chain carries TRBV12-3 or TRBV12-4 and TRBJ2-1, with TRBD2 matching over 8 bases. The CDR3 spans 15 residues. For the CDR3, the DNA is TGTGCCTGCAGTTATGGGATAGCGGGACGGAATGAGCAGTTCTTC. Amino acid sequence: CACSYGIAGRNEQFF.

There are a few counts of this clonotype. This sequence joins TRBV20-1 and TRBJ1-2; 7 positions agree with TRBD1. Trimming cost V 7 bases and J 1 base; bases outside gene matches: 6. This CDR3 is 13 amino acids long. CDR1 and CDR2 from the germline V gene are DFQATT and SNEGSKA (reference sequence). CDR3 sequence reads: CSVRDRVNYGYTF. The CDR3 DNA sequence: TGCAGTGTACGAGACAGGGTTAACTATGGCTACACCTTC.

This clonotype was observed a handful of times. The gene calls are TRBV20-1 and TRBJ2-7, with D perhaps TRBD1 (6 bases). The germline V and J ends were trimmed by 4 bases and 3 bases, with 19 bases remaining between them. CDR3 size: 15 residues. In germline, CDR1 is DFQATT, CDR2 SNEGSKA (reference sequence). The CDR3 protein is CSATRSTGPLYEQYF. The CDR3 DNA reads as TGCAGTGCTACTCGGTCGACAGGACCGCTCTACGAGCAGTACTTC.

The chain uses TRBV7-2 and TRBJ2-5; 7 bases align to TRBD2. The CDR3 totals 15 residues. Germline values: CDR1 SGHTA, CDR2 FQGNSA. Trimming took 5 bases from V and 2 from J; bases not matched to a gene: 8. The CDR3 DNA is TGTGCCAGCAGCCCCAGGACTAGGAGGCAAGAGACCCAGTACTTC. As protein: CASSPRTRRQETQYF.

This clonotype has more than one count but fewer than ten. The chain is built from TRBV4-3 and TRBJ2-5; D may be TRBD1 or TRBD2 (5 bases each). Germline loops: CDR1 LGHNA, CDR2 YSLEER. The CDR3 length is 16 residues. V lost 4 bases to trimming and J lost 4 bases, with 19 bases between them. The CDR3 sequence is CASSPARMGVGETQYF. For the CDR3, the DNA is TGCGCCAGCAGCCCAGCGAGAATGGGGGTAGGAGAGACCCAGTACTTC.

The chain combines TRBV6-1 with TRBJ2-1; TRBD2 agrees at 11 bases. The V gene end was trimmed by 11 bases and the J gene end by 0 bases; junction bases not matched to a gene: 9. CDR1 MNHNS and CDR2 SASEGT come from the germline V gene. The CDR3 is 16 amino acids. For the CDR3, the DNA is TGTGCCGGGACTAGCGGACGTACGAGCTCCTACAATGAGCAGTTCTTC. Its translation: CAGTSGRTSSYNEQFF.

J is TRBJ2-3 and V is TRBV7-6; 9 bases line up with TRBD2. The CDR3 is made up of 17 amino acids. Trimming took 2 bases from V and 2 from J; bases not matched to a gene: 8. CDR1 SGHVS and CDR2 FNYEAQ come from the germline V gene. The DNA of the CDR3 is TGTGCCAGCAGCTTAAGGTCTAGCGGGGCCTTCACAGATACGCAGTATTTT. This codes for CASSLRSSGAFTDTQYF.

This clonotype was recorded at least ten times. This chain links TRBV27 with TRBJ1-5; no clear D. Trimming stripped 0 bases from V and 5 bases from J, with 5 bases between. CDR3 length: 13 residues. Germline CDR1 MNHEY, CDR2 SMNVEV (reference sequence). CDR3 amino acids: CASSLSRDQPQHF. The CDR3 region has the DNA TGTGCCAGCAGTTTATCCAGAGATCAGCCCCAGCATTTT.

The chain links TRBV12-3 or TRBV12-4 to TRBJ1-1, with a weak D call TRBD1 (6 bases). This CDR3 is built from 16 residues. Trimming removed 1 base at V and 5 bases at J, with 17 bases between. This CDR3 is CASSLDIGGIKTEAFF. The DNA for the CDR3 is TGTGCCAGCAGTTTAGACATAGGGGGTATCAAGACTGAAGCTTTCTTT.

In this sample, this clonotype turned up a few times. The J gene is TRBJ1-1, the V gene TRBV5-1; D not resolved. Trimming pared 0 bases from V and 1 base from J, leaving 13 bases between. Germline V CDR1 and CDR2: SGHRS, YFSETQ. The CDR3 length is 16 residues. CDR3 DNA: TGCGCCAGCAGCTTGGCCTCTTATGTGGGGAACACTGAAGCTTTCTTT. Its translation is CASSLASYVGNTEAFF.

The chain has TRBV6-1 and TRBJ1-5; no clear D. V lost 6 bases and J lost 8, with 17 bases in between. Germline CDR1 reads MNHNS; CDR2 reads SASEGT. The CDR3 is 14 amino acids. The CDR3 is CASSSDRFIKPQHF. CDR3 DNA: TGTGCCAGCAGCTCAGACCGATTTATCAAGCCCCAGCATTTT.

The J gene is TRBJ2-5, the V gene TRBV27, with D possibly matching TRBD1 (5 bases). The CDR3 is 15 amino acids. Germline values: CDR1 MNHEY, CDR2 SMNVEV (reference sequence). The V end lost 4 bases, the J end lost 2 bases, and 14 bases lay between the germline ends. CDR3 bases: TGTGCCAGCAGTTCCCTTCGACAGAAACAAGAGACCCAGTACTTC. Amino acid sequence: CASSSLRQKQETQYF.

This clonotype was seen repeatedly, ten times or more. This chain links TRBV12-3 or TRBV12-4 with TRBJ2-7, with TRBD2 identical over 9 bases. V gave up 1 base and J gave up 2 bases; unmatched junction bases: 3. CDR3 size: 15 residues. CDR3 sequence: CASSLVSSGTYEQYF. For the CDR3, the DNA is TGTGCCAGCAGTTTAGTCTCTAGCGGGACCTACGAGCAGTACTTC.

V usage is TRBV29-1 and J usage is TRBJ2-6, with a weak D call TRBD1 (5 bases). CDR3 length: 12 residues. Per the germline V gene, CDR1 is SQVTM and CDR2 is ANQGSEA. The CDR3 sequence: CEQVSGANVLTF. CDR3 DNA: TGCGAACAGGTCTCTGGGGCCAACGTCCTGACTTTC.